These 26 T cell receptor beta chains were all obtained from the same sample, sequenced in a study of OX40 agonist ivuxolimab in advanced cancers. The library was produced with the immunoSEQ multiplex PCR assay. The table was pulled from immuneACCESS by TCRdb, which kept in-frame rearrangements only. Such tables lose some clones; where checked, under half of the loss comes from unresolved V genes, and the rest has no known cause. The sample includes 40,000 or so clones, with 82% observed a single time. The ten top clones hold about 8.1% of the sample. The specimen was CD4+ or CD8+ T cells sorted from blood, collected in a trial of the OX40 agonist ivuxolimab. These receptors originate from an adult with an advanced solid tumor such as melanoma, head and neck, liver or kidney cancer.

The CDR3 DNA is TGCAGCGTTGACAGGACGGGTACCTACGAGCAGTACTTC. It yields the protein CSVDRTGTYEQYF. The V gene is TRBV29-1, the J gene TRBJ2-7; no clear D gene. Germline CDR1 is SQVTM and CDR2 is ANQGSEA. The CDR3 extends over 13 amino acids. Trimming left V 3 bases short and J 2 bases short, with 11 bases between.

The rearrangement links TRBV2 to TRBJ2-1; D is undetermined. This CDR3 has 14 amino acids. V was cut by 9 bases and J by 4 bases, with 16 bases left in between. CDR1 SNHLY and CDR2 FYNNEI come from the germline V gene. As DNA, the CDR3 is TGTGCCAGTAGGACGGAGAACCCTTACAATGAGCAGTTCTTC. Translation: CASRTENPYNEQFF.

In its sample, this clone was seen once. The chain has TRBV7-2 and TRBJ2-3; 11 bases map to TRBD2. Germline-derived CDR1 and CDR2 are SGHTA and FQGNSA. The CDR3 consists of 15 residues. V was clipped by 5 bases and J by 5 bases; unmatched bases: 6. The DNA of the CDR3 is TGTGCCAGCAGCCCGGGACTAGCGGAGGGAGATACGCAGTATTTT. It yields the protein CASSPGLAEGDTQYF.

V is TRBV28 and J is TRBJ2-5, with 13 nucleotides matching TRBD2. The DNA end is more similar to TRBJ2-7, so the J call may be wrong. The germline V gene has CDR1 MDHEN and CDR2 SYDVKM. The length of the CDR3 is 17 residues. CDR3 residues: CARFGTSGVLGMYEQYF. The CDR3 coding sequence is TGTGCCAGATTCGGGACTAGCGGGGTGTTAGGTATGTACGAGCAGTACTTC.

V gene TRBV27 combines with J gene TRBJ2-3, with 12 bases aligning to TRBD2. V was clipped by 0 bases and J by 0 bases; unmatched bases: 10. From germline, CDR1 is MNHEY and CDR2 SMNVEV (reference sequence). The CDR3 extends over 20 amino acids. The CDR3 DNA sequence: TGTGCCAGCAGTTTATCTTATTGGGGACTAGCGGGTTCTAGCACAGATACGCAGTATTTT. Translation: CASSLSYWGLAGSSTDTQYF.

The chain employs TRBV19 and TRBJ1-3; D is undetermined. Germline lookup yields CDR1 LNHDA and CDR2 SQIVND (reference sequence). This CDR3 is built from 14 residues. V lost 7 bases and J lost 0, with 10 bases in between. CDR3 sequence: CASTEHVSGNTIYF. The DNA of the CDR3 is TGTGCCAGTACCGAACACGTCTCTGGAAACACCATATATTTT. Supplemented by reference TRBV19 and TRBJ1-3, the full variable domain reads DGGITQSPKYLFRKEGQNVTLSCEQNLNHDAMYWYRQDPGQGLRLIYYSQIVNDFQKGDIAEGYSVSREKKESFPLTVTSAQKNPTAFYLCASTEHVSGNTIYFGEGSWLTVV.

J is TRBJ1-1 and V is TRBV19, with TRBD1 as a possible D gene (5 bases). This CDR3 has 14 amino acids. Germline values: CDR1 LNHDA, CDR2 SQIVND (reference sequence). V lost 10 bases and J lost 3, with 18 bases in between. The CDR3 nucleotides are TGTGCCACCACGTTGGGGGAAAGGGACACTGAAGCTTTCTTT. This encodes CATTLGERDTEAFF.

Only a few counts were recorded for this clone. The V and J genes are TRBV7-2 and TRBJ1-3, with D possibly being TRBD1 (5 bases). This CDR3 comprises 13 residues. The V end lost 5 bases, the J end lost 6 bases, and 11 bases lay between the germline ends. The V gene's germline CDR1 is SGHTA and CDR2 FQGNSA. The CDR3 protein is CASSHGTANTIYF. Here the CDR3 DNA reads TGTGCCAGCAGCCATGGGACGGCAAACACCATATATTTT. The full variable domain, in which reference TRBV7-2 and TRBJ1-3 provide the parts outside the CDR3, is GAGVSQSPSNKVTEKGKDVELRCDPISGHTALYWYRQSLGQGLEFLIYFQGNSAPDKSGLPSDRFSAERTGGSVSTLTIQRTQQEDSAVYLCASSHGTANTIYFGEGSWLTVV.

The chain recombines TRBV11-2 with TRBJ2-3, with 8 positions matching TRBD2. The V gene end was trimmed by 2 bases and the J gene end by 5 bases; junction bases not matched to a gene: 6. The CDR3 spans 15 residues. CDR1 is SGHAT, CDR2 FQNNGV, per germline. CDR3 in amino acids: CASSLSQRGIDTQYF. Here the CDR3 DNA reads TGTGCCAGCAGCTTATCTCAGCGGGGGATAGATACGCAGTATTTT. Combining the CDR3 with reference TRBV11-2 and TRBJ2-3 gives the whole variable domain EAGVAQSPRYKIIEKRQSVAFWCNPISGHATLYWYQQILGQGPKLLIQFQNNGVVDDSQLPKDRFSAERLKGVDSTLKIQPAKLEDSAVYLCASSLSQRGIDTQYFGPGTRLTVL.

DNA for the CDR3: TGTGCCAGCAGTCTCCCACTAGCGGGAGGGACAGATACGCAGTATTTT. As protein: CASSLPLAGGTDTQYF. This sequence joins TRBV28 and TRBJ2-3; TRBD2 matches 13 bases. CDR1 and CDR2 from the germline V gene are MDHEN and SYDVKM. The CDR3 consists of 16 residues. V lost 5 bases to trimming and J lost 3 bases; unmatched junction nucleotides: 5.

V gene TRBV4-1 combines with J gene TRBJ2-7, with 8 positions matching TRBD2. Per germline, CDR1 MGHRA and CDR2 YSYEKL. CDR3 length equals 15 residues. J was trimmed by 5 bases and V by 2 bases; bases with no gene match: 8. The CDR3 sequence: CASSQPTSGSNEQYF. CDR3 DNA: TGCGCCAGCAGCCAACCGACCAGCGGGAGCAACGAGCAGTACTTC.

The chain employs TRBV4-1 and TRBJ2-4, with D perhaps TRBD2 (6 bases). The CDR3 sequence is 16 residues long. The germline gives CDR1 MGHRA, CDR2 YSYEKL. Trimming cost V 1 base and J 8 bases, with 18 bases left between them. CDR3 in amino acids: CASSQVKAGPGDIQYF. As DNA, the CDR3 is TGCGCCAGCAGCCAAGTAAAGGCGGGGCCGGGGGACATTCAGTACTTC.

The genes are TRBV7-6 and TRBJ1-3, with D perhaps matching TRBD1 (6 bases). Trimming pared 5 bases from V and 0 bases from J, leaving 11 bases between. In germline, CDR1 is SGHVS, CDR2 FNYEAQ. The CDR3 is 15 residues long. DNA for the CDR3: TGTGCCAGCAGCCAAATCAGGGGCTCTGGAAACACCATATATTTT. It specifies CASSQIRGSGNTIYF.

The CDR3 bases are TGCGCCAGCAGCAGAGACAGGGGTGGGGCCGCAACTAATGAAAAACTGTTTTTT. It yields the protein CASSRDRGGAATNEKLFF. The rearrangement uses TRBV5-1 and TRBJ1-4; 8 bases are shared with TRBD1. The CDR3 is 18 amino acids. The germline CDR1 and CDR2 sequences are SGHRS and YFSETQ. Germline trimming cut 4 bases from V and 0 bases from J; bases unmatched to any gene: 11.

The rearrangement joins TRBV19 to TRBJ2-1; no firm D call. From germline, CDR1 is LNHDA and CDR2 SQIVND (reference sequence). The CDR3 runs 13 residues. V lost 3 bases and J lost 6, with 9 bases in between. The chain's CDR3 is CASSMYLLNEQFF. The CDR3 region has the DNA TGTGCCAGTAGTATGTATCTACTCAATGAGCAGTTCTTC.

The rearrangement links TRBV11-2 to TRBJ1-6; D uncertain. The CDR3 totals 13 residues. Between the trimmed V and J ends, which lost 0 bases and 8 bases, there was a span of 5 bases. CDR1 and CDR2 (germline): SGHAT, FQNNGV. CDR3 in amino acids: CASSLEGDSPLHF. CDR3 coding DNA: TGTGCCAGCAGCTTAGAAGGAGATTCACCCCTCCACTTT.

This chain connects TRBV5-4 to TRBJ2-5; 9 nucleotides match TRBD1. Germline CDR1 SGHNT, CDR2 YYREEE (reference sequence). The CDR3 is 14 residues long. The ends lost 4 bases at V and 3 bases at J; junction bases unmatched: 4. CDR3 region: CASSQTGGKETQYF. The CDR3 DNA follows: TGTGCCAGCAGCCAGACAGGGGGGAAAGAGACCCAGTACTTC.

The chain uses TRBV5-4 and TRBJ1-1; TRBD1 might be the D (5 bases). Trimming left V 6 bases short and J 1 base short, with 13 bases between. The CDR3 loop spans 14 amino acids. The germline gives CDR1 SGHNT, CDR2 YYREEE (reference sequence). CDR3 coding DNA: TGTGCCAGCACTAGGGGCTCCCAGAACACTGAAGCTTTCTTT. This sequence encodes CASTRGSQNTEAFF.

CDR3 loop: CASSFIPSGLRELFF. CDR3 DNA: TGTGCCAGCAGCTTCATACCCTCAGGGCTGAGGGAGCTGTTTTTT. V usage is TRBV7-2 and J usage is TRBJ2-2; TRBD1 might be the D (5 bases). Germline values: CDR1 SGHTA, CDR2 FQGNSA. Trimming took off 3 bases at V and 9 bases at J, with 17 bases between the two ends. CDR3 length: 15 amino acids.

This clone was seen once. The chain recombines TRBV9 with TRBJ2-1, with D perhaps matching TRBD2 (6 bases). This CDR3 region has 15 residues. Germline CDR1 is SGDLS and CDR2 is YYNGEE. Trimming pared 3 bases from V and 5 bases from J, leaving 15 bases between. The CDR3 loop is CASSATGTPNNEQFF. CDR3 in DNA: TGTGCCAGCAGCGCAACCGGGACTCCTAACAATGAGCAGTTCTTC.

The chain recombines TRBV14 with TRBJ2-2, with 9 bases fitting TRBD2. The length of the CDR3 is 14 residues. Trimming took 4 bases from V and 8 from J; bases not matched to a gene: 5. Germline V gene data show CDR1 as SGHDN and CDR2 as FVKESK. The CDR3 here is CASSLREGRGELFF. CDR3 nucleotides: TGTGCCAGCAGCCTGCGGGAGGGCCGTGGGGAGCTGTTTTTT.

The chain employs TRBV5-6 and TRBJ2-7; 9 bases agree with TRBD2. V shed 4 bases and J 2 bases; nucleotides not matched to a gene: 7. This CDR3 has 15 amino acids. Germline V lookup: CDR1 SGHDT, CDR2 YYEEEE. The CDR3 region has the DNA TGTGCCAGCAGCCCGGGCCTAGCGGGAACCTACGAGCAGTACTTC. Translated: CASSPGLAGTYEQYF. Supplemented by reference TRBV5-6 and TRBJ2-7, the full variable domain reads DAGVTQSPTHLIKTRGQQVTLRCSPKSGHDTVSWYQQALGQGPQFIFQYYEEEERQRGNFPDRFSGHQFPNYSSELNVNALLLGDSALYLCASSPGLAGTYEQYFGPGTRLTVT.

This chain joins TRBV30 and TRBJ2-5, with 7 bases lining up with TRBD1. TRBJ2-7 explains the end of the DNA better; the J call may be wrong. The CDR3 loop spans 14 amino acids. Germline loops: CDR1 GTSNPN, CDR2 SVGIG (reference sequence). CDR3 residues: CAWSPAQGRYEQYF. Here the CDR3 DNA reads TGTGCCTGGAGCCCCGCACAGGGGCGCTACGAGCAGTACTTC.

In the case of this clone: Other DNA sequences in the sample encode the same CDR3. The CDR3 loop is CASSSLAGSSYEQYF. The CDR3 nucleotides read TGCGCCAGCAGCTCGCTGGCGGGAAGCTCCTACGAGCAGTACTTC. The rearrangement uses TRBV5-1 and TRBJ2-7; perhaps TRBD2 as D (6 bases). The CDR3 length is 15 residues. Germline V gives CDR1 SGHRS, CDR2 YFSETQ. Trimming cost V 3 bases and J 0 bases, with 13 bases left between them.

CDR3 in DNA: TGCGCCAGCAGTGAGCTAGCGGGAGTTCCCGGGGAGCTGTTTTTT. Its translation is CASSELAGVPGELFF. The chain uses TRBV10-1 and TRBJ2-2; 10 positions agree with TRBD2. Germline loops: CDR1 WNHNN, CDR2 SYGVQD (reference sequence). The CDR3 sequence is 15 residues long. Trimming at V came to 2 bases and at J to 6 bases, leaving 3 bases not matched to a gene.

The CDR3 DNA sequence: TGCGCCAGCAAGGTGGGAGGTTACACAGATACGCAGTATTTT. Residues: CASKVGGYTDTQYF. This chain uses TRBV5-1 with TRBJ2-3; TRBD2 is a possible D gene (6 bases). The CDR3 has 14 amino acids. The germline gives CDR1 SGHRS, CDR2 YFSETQ. V lost 6 bases to trimming and J lost 2 bases, with 13 bases between them.